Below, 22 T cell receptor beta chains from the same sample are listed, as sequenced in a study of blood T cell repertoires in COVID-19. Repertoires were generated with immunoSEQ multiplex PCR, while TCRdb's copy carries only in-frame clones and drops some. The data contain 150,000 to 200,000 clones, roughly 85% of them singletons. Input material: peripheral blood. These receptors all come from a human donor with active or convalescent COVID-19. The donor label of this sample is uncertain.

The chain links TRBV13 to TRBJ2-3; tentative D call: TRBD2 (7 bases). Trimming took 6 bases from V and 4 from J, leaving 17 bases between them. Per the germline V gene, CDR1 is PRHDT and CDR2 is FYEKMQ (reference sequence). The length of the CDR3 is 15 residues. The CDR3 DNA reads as TGTGCCAGCAGTCTTAGGGGGGGCCTCGCAGATACGCAGTATTTT. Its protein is CASSLRGGLADTQYF.

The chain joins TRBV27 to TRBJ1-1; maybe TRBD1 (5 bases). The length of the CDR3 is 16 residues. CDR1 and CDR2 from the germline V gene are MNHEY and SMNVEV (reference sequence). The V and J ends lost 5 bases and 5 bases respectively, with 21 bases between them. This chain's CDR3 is CASSPTGVGLRTEAFF. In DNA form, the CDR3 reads TGTGCCAGCAGTCCAACGGGGGTCGGGTTAAGGACTGAAGCTTTCTTT.

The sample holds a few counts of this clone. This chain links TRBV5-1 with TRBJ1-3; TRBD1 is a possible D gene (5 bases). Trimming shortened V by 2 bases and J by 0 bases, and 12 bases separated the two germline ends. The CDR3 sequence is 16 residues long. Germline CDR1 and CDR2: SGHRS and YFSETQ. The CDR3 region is CASSFGGDHSGNTIYF. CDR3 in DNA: TGCGCCAGCAGCTTCGGGGGGGACCACTCTGGAAACACCATATATTTT.

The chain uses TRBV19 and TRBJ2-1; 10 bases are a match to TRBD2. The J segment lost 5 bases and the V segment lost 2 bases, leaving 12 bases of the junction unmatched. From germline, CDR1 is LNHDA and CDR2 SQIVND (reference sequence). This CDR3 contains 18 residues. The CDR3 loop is CASSIPPLPSGGNNEQFF. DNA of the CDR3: TGTGCCAGTAGTATACCCCCTCTTCCTAGCGGGGGAAACAATGAGCAGTTCTTC.

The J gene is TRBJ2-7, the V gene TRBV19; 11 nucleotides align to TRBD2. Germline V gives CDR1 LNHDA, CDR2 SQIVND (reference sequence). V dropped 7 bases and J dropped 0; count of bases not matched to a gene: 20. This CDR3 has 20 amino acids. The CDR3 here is CASTKQGAALAGGLSYEQYF. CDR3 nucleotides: TGTGCCAGTACCAAACAGGGGGCGGCCCTAGCGGGAGGTCTCTCCTACGAGCAGTACTTC.

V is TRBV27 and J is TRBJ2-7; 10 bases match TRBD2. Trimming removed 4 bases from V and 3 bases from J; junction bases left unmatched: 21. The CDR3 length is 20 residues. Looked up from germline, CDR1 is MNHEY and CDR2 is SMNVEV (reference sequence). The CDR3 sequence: CASSSLLRDGAIAGGYEQYF. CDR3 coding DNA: TGTGCCAGCAGTTCCCTCCTCCGGGACGGGGCCATAGCGGGAGGCTACGAGCAGTACTTC.

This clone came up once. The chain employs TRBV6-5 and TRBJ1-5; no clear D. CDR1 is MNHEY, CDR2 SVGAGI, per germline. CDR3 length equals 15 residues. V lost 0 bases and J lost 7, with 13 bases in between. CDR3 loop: CASSYSIPSGQPQHF. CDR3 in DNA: TGTGCCAGCAGTTACTCGATTCCCAGTGGCCAGCCCCAGCATTTT.

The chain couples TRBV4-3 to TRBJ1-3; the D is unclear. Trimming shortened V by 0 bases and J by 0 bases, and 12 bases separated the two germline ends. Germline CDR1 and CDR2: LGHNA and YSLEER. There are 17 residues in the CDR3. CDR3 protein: CASSQELYYSSGNTIYF. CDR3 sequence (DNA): TGCGCCAGCAGCCAAGAGCTATATTATAGCTCTGGAAACACCATATATTTT.

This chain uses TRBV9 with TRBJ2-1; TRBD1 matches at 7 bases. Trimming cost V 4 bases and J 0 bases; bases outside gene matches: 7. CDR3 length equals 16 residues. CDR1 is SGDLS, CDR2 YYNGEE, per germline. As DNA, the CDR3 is TGTGCCAGCAGCCTCTATCGGGACAGCTCCTACAATGAGCAGTTCTTC. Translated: CASSLYRDSSYNEQFF.

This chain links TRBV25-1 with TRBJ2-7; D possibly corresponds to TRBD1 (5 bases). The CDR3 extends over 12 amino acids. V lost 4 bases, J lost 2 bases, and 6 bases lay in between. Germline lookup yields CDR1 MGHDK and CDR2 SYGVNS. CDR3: CASSGTTYEQYF. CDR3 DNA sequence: TGTGCCAGCAGTGGGACAACCTACGAGCAGTACTTC.

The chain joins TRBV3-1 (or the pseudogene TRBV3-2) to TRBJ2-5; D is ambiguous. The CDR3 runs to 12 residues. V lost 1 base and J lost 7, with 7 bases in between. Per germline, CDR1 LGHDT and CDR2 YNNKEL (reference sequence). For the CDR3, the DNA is TGTGCCAGCAGCCAAGGACCGGGGACCCAGTACTTC. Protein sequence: CASSQGPGTQYF.

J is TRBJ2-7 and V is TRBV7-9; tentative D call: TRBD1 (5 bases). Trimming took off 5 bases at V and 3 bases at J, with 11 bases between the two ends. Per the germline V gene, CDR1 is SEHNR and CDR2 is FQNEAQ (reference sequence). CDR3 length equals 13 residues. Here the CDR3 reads CASSMTENYEQYF. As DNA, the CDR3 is TGTGCCAGCAGCATGACAGAGAACTACGAGCAGTACTTC.

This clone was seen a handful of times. CDR3 loop: CASRPTVLNTEAFF. The DNA for the CDR3 is TGTGCCAGCAGGCCCACAGTCCTGAACACTGAAGCTTTCTTT. This rearrangement joins TRBV6-5 to TRBJ1-1; D gene uncertain. The germline V gene encodes CDR1 MNHEY and CDR2 SVGAGI. Trimming took off 6 bases at V and 0 bases at J, with 11 bases between the two ends. CDR3 length equals 14 residues.

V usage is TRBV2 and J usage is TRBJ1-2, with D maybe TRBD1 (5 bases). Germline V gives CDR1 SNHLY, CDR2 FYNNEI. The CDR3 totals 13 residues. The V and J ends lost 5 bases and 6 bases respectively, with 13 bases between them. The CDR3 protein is CASSWEGEDGYTF. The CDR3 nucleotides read TGTGCCAGCAGTTGGGAAGGGGAGGATGGCTACACCTTC.

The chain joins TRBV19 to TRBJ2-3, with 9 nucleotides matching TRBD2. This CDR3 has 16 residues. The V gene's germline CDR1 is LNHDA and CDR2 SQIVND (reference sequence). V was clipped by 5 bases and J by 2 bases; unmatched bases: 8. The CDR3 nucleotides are TGTGCCAGTAGTCCGGGGACTAGCCGGGTCACAGATACGCAGTATTTT. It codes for CASSPGTSRVTDTQYF.

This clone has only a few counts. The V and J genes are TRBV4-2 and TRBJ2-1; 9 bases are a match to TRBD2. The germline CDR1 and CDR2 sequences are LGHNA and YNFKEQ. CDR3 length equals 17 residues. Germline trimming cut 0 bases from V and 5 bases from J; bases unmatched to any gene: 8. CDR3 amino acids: CASSQERTSDIHNEQFF. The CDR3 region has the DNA TGTGCCAGCAGCCAAGAGAGGACTAGCGATATACACAATGAGCAGTTCTTC.

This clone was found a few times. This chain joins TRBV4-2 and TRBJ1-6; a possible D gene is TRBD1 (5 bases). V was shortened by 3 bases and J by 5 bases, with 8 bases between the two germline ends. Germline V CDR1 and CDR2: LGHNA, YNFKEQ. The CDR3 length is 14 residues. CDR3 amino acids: CASSQGEDNSPLHF. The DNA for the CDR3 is TGTGCCAGCAGCCAGGGGGAGGATAATTCACCCCTCCACTTT.

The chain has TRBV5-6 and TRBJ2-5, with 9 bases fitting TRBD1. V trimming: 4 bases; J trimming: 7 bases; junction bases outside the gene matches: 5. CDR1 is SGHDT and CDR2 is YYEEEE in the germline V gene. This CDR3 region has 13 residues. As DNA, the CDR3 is TGTGCCAGCAGCGGCGGGACAGGGTGGACCCAGTACTTC. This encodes CASSGGTGWTQYF.

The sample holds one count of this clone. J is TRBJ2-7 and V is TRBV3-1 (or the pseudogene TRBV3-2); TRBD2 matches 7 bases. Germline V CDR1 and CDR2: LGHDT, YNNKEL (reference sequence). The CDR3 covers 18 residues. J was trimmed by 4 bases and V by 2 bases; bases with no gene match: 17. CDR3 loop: CASSQLPFSGVQQYEQYF. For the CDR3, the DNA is TGTGCCAGCAGCCAACTACCGTTCAGCGGGGTCCAGCAGTACGAGCAGTACTTC.

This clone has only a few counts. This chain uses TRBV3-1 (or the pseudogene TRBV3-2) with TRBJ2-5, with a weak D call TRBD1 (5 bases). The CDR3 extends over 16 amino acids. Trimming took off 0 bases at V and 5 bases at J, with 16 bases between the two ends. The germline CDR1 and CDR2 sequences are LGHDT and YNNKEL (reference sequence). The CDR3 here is CASSQDPPPRGETQYF. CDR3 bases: TGTGCCAGCAGCCAAGATCCCCCCCCAAGGGGTGAGACCCAGTACTTC.

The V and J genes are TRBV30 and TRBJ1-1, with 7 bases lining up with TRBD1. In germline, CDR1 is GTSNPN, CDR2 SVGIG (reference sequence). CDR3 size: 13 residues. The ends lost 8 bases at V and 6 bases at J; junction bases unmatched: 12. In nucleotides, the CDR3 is TGTGCCGTCCGGTCCCACACAGGGGCTGAAGCTTTCTTT. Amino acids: CAVRSHTGAEAFF.

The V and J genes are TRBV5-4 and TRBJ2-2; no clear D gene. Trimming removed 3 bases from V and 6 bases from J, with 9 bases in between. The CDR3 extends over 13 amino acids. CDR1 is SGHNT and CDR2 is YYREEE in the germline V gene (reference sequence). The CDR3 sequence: CASSSVGAGELFF. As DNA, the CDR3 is TGTGCCAGCAGCTCAGTGGGCGCCGGGGAGCTGTTTTTT.